The 6 T cell receptor beta chains listed next were all sequenced from one sample in a study of blood T cells in healthy people across ages. Using a J-beta primer mix together with a sample-barcoded 5' primer, a second PCR was run for about 6 to 12 cycles. TCRdb re-called the 5' RACE reads with MiXCR, one entry per CDR3 protein. The table records 780,000 or so distinct CDR3 sequences, 20% to 25% of them present only once. The sample also formed part of further work on T cells of mothers and their children.

The sequenced material came from blood. All receptors derive from a boy younger than 18 in good health.

A few counts support this clonotype. The chain recombines TRBV27 with TRBJ2-1; D unclear. Trimming took off 4 bases at V and 0 bases at J, with 16 bases between the two ends. The CDR3 has 17 residues. Germline V gene sequence: CDR1 MNHEY, CDR2 SMNVEV (reference sequence). The CDR3, as DNA: TGTGCCAGCAGTTCCCTCGACGTCATTAGCTCCTACAATGAGCAGTTCTTC. Residues: CASSSLDVISSYNEQFF.

This clonotype turned up a few times. The V call is TRBV29-1, the J call TRBJ2-5, with D perhaps TRBD2 (6 bases). CDR3 length: 13 residues. Germline V gene data show CDR1 as SQVTM and CDR2 as ANQGSEA. Trimming left V 4 bases short and J 2 bases short, with 11 bases between. The CDR3 spells CSVVARGQETQYF. CDR3 DNA: TGCAGCGTTGTGGCCCGGGGGCAAGAGACCCAGTACTTC. Supplemented by reference TRBV29-1 and TRBJ2-5, the full variable domain reads SAVISQKPSRDICQRGTSLTIQCQVDSQVTMMFWYRQQPGQSLTLIATANQGSEATYESGFVIDKFPISRPNLTFSTLTVSNMSPEDSSIYLCSVVARGQETQYFGPGTRLLVL.

The V and J genes are TRBV3-1 and TRBJ1-1; unclear D gene. CDR3 size: 12 residues. Trimming shortened V by 3 bases and J by 5 bases, and 7 bases separated the two germline ends. The germline gives CDR1 LGHDT, CDR2 YNNKEL (reference sequence). Written as DNA, the CDR3 is TGTGCCAGCAGCCATACGGGTACTGAAGCTTTCTTT. Encoded protein: CASSHTGTEAFF. Variable domain in full (rest from reference TRBV3-1 and TRBJ1-1): DTAVSQTPKYLVTQMGNDKSIKCEQNLGHDTMYWYKQDSKKFLKIMFSYNNKELIINETVPNRFSPKSPDKAHLNLHINSLELGDSAVYFCASSHTGTEAFFGQGTRLTVV.

This sequence joins TRBV9 and TRBJ2-7; D may be TRBD2 (5 bases). The CDR3 is 15 amino acids. Germline CDR1 SGDLS, CDR2 YYNGEE. Trimming removed 0 bases from V and 3 bases from J, with 13 bases in between. The CDR3 DNA reads as TGTGCCAGCAGCGTAGATCCTAGCCCCCTCTACGAGCAGTACTTC. Residues: CASSVDPSPLYEQYF. The full variable domain, with the rest looked up from reference TRBV9 and TRBJ2-7, is DSGVTQTPKHLITATGQRVTLRCSPRSGDLSVYWYQQSLDQGLQFLIQYYNGEERAKGNILERFSAQQFPDLHSELNLSSLELGDSALYFCASSVDPSPLYEQYFGPGTRLTVT.

The J gene is TRBJ2-7, the V gene TRBV29-1, with a possible D match to TRBD1 (6 bases). The V end lost 7 bases, the J end lost 2 bases, and 15 bases lay between the germline ends. Germline CDR1 reads SQVTM; CDR2 reads ANQGSEA. The length of the CDR3 is 13 residues. The CDR3 here is CSGLDRLTYEQYF. DNA for the CDR3: TGCAGCGGATTAGACAGGTTAACCTACGAGCAGTACTTC.

This clonotype was found a few times. The chain recombines TRBV5-1 with TRBJ2-1; D perhaps matches TRBD2 (5 bases). This CDR3 has 14 amino acids. The germline CDR1 and CDR2 sequences are SGHRS and YFSETQ. Deletions cut 5 bases from V and 2 bases from J, with 11 bases between. Here the CDR3 reads CASRGVGPYNEQFF. The CDR3 nucleotides are TGCGCCAGCAGGGGAGTAGGCCCCTACAATGAGCAGTTCTTC.